This is a list of T cell receptor beta chains from one sample in a study of identical twins. Each CDR3 protein is one row after TCRdb ran MiXCR on the 5' RACE reads. This sample carries hundreds of thousands of distinct CDR3 sequences, around a sixth of them seen once, and the ten largest clones take over 10%. These same records also appear under a second study, on T cells expressing NK-cell markers.

What was sequenced was PBMCs. The origin of the receptors is a woman between 18 and 30 years old in good health. CDR3s include the opening cysteine and the closing phenylalanine or tryptophan. A D gene is named only where the DNA matches it firmly. Expanded clones get a size class; other rows say once, few or many, or leave the size out.

abundance | d_gene | j_gene | v_gene | CDR3aa | CDR3nt
NA | TRBD1 | TRBJ1-5 | TRBV19 | CASSIVGTGLNQPQHF | TGTGCCAGTAGTATAGTGGGGACAGGACTTAATCAGCCCCAGCATTTT
NA | TRBD1 | TRBJ2-7 | TRBV30 | CAWRAGTGLREQYF | TGTGCCTGGAGGGCAGGGACAGGCCTACGTGAGCAGTACTTC
NA | TRBD2 | TRBJ2-1 | TRBV7-2 | CASSLTVGSGSRNNEQFF | TGTGCCAGCAGCTTAACGGTGGGGAGCGGGAGCCGTAACAATGAGCAGTTCTTC
NA | NA | TRBJ2-4 | TRBV6-1 | CASSLSWTNSIQYF | TGTGCCAGCAGTCTATCCTGGACTAACAGCATTCAGTACTTC
many | NA | TRBJ2-2 | TRBV20-1 | CSARDLGTSTGELFF | TGCAGTGCTAGAGATTTGGGGACCTCCACCGGGGAGCTGTTTTTT
NA | TRBD1 | TRBJ2-1 | TRBV7-2 | CASSVTGTGYNEQFF | TGTGCCAGCAGCGTTACCGGGACAGGGTACAATGAGCAGTTCTTC
NA | TRBD2 | TRBJ2-1 | TRBV5-1 | CASSPVLAGGRDYNEQFF | TGCGCCAGCAGCCCTGTACTAGCGGGAGGGCGCGACTACAATGAGCAGTTCTTC
few | NA | TRBJ2-1 | TRBV5-1 | CASSCWNHRRVNHYNEQFF | TGCGCCAGCAGCTGCTGGAATCACAGGAGGGTGAACCACTACAATGAGCAGTTCTTC
NA | NA | TRBJ2-5 | TRBV7-9 | CASSPEGTQRETQYF | TGTGCCAGCAGCCCCGAAGGGACACAGCGAGAGACCCAGTACTTC
NA | TRBD2 | TRBJ2-1 | TRBV24-1 | CATSDSSLAGGRDNEQFF | TGTGCCACCAGTGATTCTTCGTTAGCGGGAGGACGGGACAATGAGCAGTTCTTC
NA | NA | TRBJ1-2 | TRBV20-1 | CSAQTQGINYGYTF | TGCAGTGCTCAGACGCAGGGGATTAACTATGGCTACACCTTC
NA | NA | TRBJ1-2 | TRBV12-3/TRBV12-4 | CASSFPGRAYGYTF | TGTGCCAGCAGTTTCCCCGGCAGGGCCTATGGCTACACCTTC
NA | NA | TRBJ2-7 | TRBV6-1 | CASSEVGGPSYEQYF | TGTGCCAGCAGTGAAGTCGGGGGGCCCTCCTACGAGCAGTACTTC
few | NA | TRBJ2-7 | TRBV20-1 | CSATSDYQGHEQYF | TGCAGTGCTACATCGGACTATCAGGGCCACGAGCAGTACTTC
few | NA | TRBJ1-3 | TRBV29-1 | CSARGDDSGNTIYF | TGCAGCGCCAGGGGAGACGACTCTGGAAACACCATATATTTT
NA | TRBD2 | TRBJ2-5 | TRBV9 | CASSPPSGGETQYF | TGTGCCAGCAGCCCACCATCGGGGGGAGAGACCCAGTACTTC
NA | TRBD2 | TRBJ2-3 | TRBV10-3 | CAISAGQLANTDTQYF | TGTGCCATCAGTGCAGGACAACTAGCGAACACAGATACGCAGTATTTT
NA | NA | TRBJ2-1 | TRBV12-3/TRBV12-4 | CASSFVPGSDEQFF | TGTGCCAGCAGTTTTGTACCGGGAAGCGATGAGCAGTTCTTC
NA | TRBD2 | TRBJ2-1 | TRBV5-1 | CASISTSGSYNEQFF | TGCGCCAGCATATCGACTAGCGGGTCCTACAATGAGCAGTTCTTC
NA | NA | TRBJ1-2 | TRBV25-1 | CASSKEIFFDGYTF | TGTGCCAGCAGTAAAGAGATTTTTTTTGACGGCTACACCTTC
few | NA | TRBJ2-1 | TRBV7-9 | CASSSTGKGNNEQFF | TGTGCCAGCAGTTCCACAGGGAAGGGCAACAATGAGCAGTTCTTC
few | NA | TRBJ2-3 | TRBV20-1 | CSAARDSSYTDTQFF | TGCAGTGCTGCCCGGGACTCCTCCTACACAGATACGCAGTTTTTT
few | NA | TRBJ2-7 | TRBV20-1 | CSARDQYGNYEQYF | TGCAGTGCTAGAGATCAGTACGGCAACTACGAGCAGTACTTC
NA | NA | TRBJ2-1 | TRBV24-1 | CATSDLTNEQFF | TGTGCCACCAGTGATTTGACAAATGAGCAGTTCTTC
few | NA | TRBJ1-2 | TRBV7-2 | CASSLTSQNYGYTF | TGTGCCAGCAGCTTAACATCCCAGAACTATGGCTACACCTTC
few | NA | TRBJ2-7 | TRBV7-8 | CASSLRQSAYEQYF | TGTGCCAGCAGCTTGCGTCAGAGTGCCTACGAGCAGTACTTC
NA | NA | TRBJ1-1 | TRBV20-1 | CSAQGGTERFF | TGCAGTGCTCAAGGAGGGACGGAGAGGTTCTTT
few | TRBD1 | TRBJ1-2 | TRBV3-1 | CASSRRPTGEIGGYTF | TGTGCCAGCAGCCGCCGACCGACAGGGGAGATCGGTGGCTACACCTTC
few | NA | TRBJ2-5 | TRBV24-1 | CATSDGNQETQYF | TGTGCCACCAGTGATGGGAACCAAGAGACCCAGTACTTC
NA | NA | TRBJ1-1 | TRBV19 | CASTRDSMTEAFF | TGTGCCAGTACCCGGGACTCCATGACGGAAGCTTTCTTT
NA | NA | TRBJ2-5 | TRBV20-1 | CSARGLSRKTQYF | TGCAGTGCTAGAGGACTGAGCCGAAAGACCCAGTACTTC
NA | TRBD1 | TRBJ2-3 | TRBV5-6 | CASSEDRTDTQYF | TGTGCCAGCAGCGAGGACAGGACAGATACGCAGTATTTT
NA | NA | TRBJ2-7 | TRBV6-5 | CASSYGPGPDEQYF | TGTGCCAGCAGTTACGGACCCGGACCCGACGAGCAGTACTTC
few | TRBD2 | TRBJ2-1 | TRBV20-1 | CSVPAGGYGEQFF | TGCAGTGTCCCAGCGGGAGGATATGGCGAGCAGTTCTTC
few | NA | TRBJ1-2 | TRBV9 | CASSLFTANFNYGYTF | TGTGCCAGCAGCTTGTTTACAGCTAATTTTAACTATGGCTACACCTTC
NA | TRBD1 | TRBJ2-7 | TRBV20-1 | CSARDWGTGTYEQYF | TGCAGTGCTAGAGATTGGGGGACAGGGACCTACGAGCAGTACTTC
few | NA | TRBJ2-1 | TRBV7-6 | CASSRQNGVFSYNEQFF | TGTGCCAGCAGCCGACAGAATGGAGTTTTCTCCTACAATGAGCAGTTCTTC
NA | NA | TRBJ2-3 | TRBV5-1 | CASNDLVVSDTQYF | TGCGCCAGCAACGACCTAGTGGTATCAGATACGCAGTATTTT
NA | NA | TRBJ1-4 | TRBV6-1 | CASIEDPYNEKLFF | TGTGCCAGCATCGAAGACCCTTATAATGAAAAACTGTTTTTT
few | NA | TRBJ2-3 | TRBV28 | CASTDGGTDTQYF | TGTGCCAGCACGGATGGAGGGACAGATACGCAGTATTTT
few | NA | TRBJ2-3 | TRBV11-2 | CATMLGGTQYF | TGTGCCACCATGCTGGGGGGTACGCAGTATTTT
few | NA | TRBJ2-7 | TRBV10-3 | CAISASVWNHEQYF | TGTGCCATCAGTGCGTCCGTATGGAATCACGAGCAGTACTTC